This TCR beta chain was sequenced for a study of PD-1 blockade in classical Hodgkin lymphoma. Study-wide results and caveats: Still unresolved is the cause of the repertoire differences, which may be disease activity or prior therapy. Baseline TCR diversity was reportedly lower in newly diagnosed patients than healthy donors. While CD8+ TCR diversity did not rise significantly by C4D1, CD4+ TCR diversity did.

Every patient had relapsed following autologous stem cell transplantation, and cohorts differed in brentuximab vedotin exposure. Worth noting for this clone: Its antigen is still unknown.

Sequencing used immunoSEQ multiplex PCR; TCRdb keeps in-frame clones, though not all of them. Among over 20,000 clones listed, about nine tenths were seen once. CDR3 size: 17 residues. In germline, CDR1 is KGHSH, CDR2 LQKENI. The V end lost 1 base, the J end lost 3 bases, and 19 bases lay between the germline ends. The source was peripheral blood mononuclear cells (PBMCs), collected at baseline. The chain links TRBV18 to TRBJ2-7; D possibly corresponds to TRBD2 (5 bases). The sequence was collected from a human donor with classical Hodgkin lymphoma. This chain's CDR3 is CASSPLGEILSNYEQYF. For the CDR3, the DNA is TGTGCCAGCTCACCACTCGGGGAAATCCTCTCTAACTACGAGCAGTACTTC.